This T cell receptor (beta chain) was recorded in a study of OX40 agonist ivuxolimab in advanced cancers. For the study in its entirety: Ivuxolimab was an agonistic, fully human IgG2 monoclonal antibody directed against OX40 (CD134), a costimulatory receptor. The point of sequencing TCRbeta in the periphery was to test whether ivuxolimab changed TCR sequence diversity and drove clonal T-cell expansion. The paper covers the monotherapy dose-escalation part of the phase I ivuxolimab trial, which included N ≈ 50 patients. Intravenous ivuxolimab was administered to patients every 2 weeks at six dose levels: 0.01, 0.1, 0.3, 1.5, 3 and 10 mg/kg. Patients were allowed to have had prior anti-PD-1, anti-PD-L1 or anti-CTLA-4 therapy, and around 43% of the dose-escalation patients had been treated with checkpoint inhibitors. Partial responses occurred in three dose-escalation patients: two with cutaneous melanoma and one with hepatocellular carcinoma. Of the approximately 50 dose-escalation patients, hepatocellular carcinoma was present in around 19, melanoma in about 15, renal cell carcinoma in 9 and head and neck cancer in 9. In the dose-escalation cohort, 82.7% of patients were male, and the mean age was 60 years with a range of roughly 20 to 80.

The CDR3 starts with the cysteine, ends with the valine, and has 14 residues. Only CDR3 DNA remains: 42 bases, in frame from the first base. For CDR1 and CDR2, the germline V gene (reference sequence) lists SEHNR and FQNEAQ. V is reduced by 0 bases and J by 2 bases, leaving a spacing of 8 bases between them. Overall results and qualifications from the work: On average, CD8+ T cells showed more expanded clones than CD4+ T cells after ivuxolimab. In the 0.1-3.0 mg/kg groups, partial responders had among the lowest normalized peripheral clonal expansion, particularly in CD8+ T cells. Which antigens the clonally expanded peripheral T cells were specific for was not determined. At doses of 0.1 to 3.0 mg/kg, clonal expansion of both CD4+ and CD8+ T cells in blood was seen between baseline and week 6. Low levels of normalized T-cell clonal expansion were also shown by some nonresponding patients.

Genomic DNA was extracted from sorted cells for sequencing of the TCRbeta CDR3 region. The immunoSEQ Assay was used to sequence the TCRbeta CDR3 regions. Drawn from immuneACCESS, this table holds only the in-frame rearrangements with V and J called that TCRdb kept. Clones are partly lost; checked studies trace under half to an unresolved V gene and leave the rest unexplained. Recorded for this sample are some 75,000 clones; around 84% of them occurred a single time. The ten largest make up 2% to 3% of the sample. Concerning this clone: Its binding antigen is unknown. Per-nucleotide qualities are absent, and no much larger clonotype sits a single base away.

The trial excluded patients who had a history of autoimmune disease or were on systemic immunosuppression. Peripheral blood for TCR sequencing was drawn from every dose cohort at baseline, at cycle 4 day 1 and at cycle 7 day 1. The samples were drawn from a first-in-human, open-label, multicenter phase I dose-escalation trial of ivuxolimab. The trial enrolled adults with locally advanced or metastatic head and neck squamous cell, hepatocellular, melanoma or renal cell carcinoma. Before TCR sequencing, CD4+ T cells and CD8+ T cells were sorted from peripheral blood as separate populations. The chain is made from TRBV7-9 and TRBJ2-7; the D gene is perhaps TRBD1, from 6 matching bases. The sample here was CD4+ or CD8+ T cells sorted from blood, taken in a trial of the OX40 agonist ivuxolimab. This receptor was identified in an adult with an advanced solid tumor such as melanoma, head and neck, liver or kidney cancer. For the CDR3, the sequence is CASSLADSPYEQYV. The nucleotide sequence is given as TGTGCCAGCAGCTTAGCGGACAGCCCCTACGAGCAGTACGTC.